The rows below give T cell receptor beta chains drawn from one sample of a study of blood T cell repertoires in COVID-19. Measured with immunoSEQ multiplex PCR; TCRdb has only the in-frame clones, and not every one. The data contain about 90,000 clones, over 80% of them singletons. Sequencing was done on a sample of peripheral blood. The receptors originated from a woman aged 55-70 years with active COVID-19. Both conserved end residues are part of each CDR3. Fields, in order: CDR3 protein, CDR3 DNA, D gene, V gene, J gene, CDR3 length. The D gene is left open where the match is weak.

CDR3 protein: CASSLVVEDTQYF; CDR3 DNA: TGCGCCAGCAGCTTGGTAGTTGAAGATACGCAGTATTTT; D gene: .; V gene: TRBV5-1; J gene: TRBJ2-3; CDR3 length: 13
CDR3 protein: CASSLLGGRAGELFF; CDR3 DNA: TGTGCCAGCAGCTTGTTAGGGGGTCGGGCCGGGGAGCTGTTTTTT; D gene: .; V gene: TRBV7-2; J gene: TRBJ2-2; CDR3 length: 15
CDR3 protein: CASSLPGTDTQYF; CDR3 DNA: TGTGCCAGCAGTTTACCAGGCACAGATACGCAGTATTTT; D gene: .; V gene: TRBV28; J gene: TRBJ2-3; CDR3 length: 13
CDR3 protein: CASSEAPGGFIYEQYF; CDR3 DNA: TGTGCCAGCAGTGAAGCGCCGGGGGGGTTCATCTACGAGCAGTACTTC; D gene: TRBD2; V gene: TRBV6-1; J gene: TRBJ2-7; CDR3 length: 16
CDR3 protein: CASSFSGGGTDTQYF; CDR3 DNA: TGCGCCAGCAGCTTTTCAGGAGGGGGCACAGATACGCAGTATTTT; D gene: .; V gene: TRBV5-1; J gene: TRBJ2-3; CDR3 length: 15
CDR3 protein: CASTVGGQMNTEAFF; CDR3 DNA: TGTGCCAGCACCGTGGGGGGGCAGATGAACACTGAAGCTTTCTTT; D gene: .; V gene: TRBV6-5; J gene: TRBJ1-1; CDR3 length: 15
CDR3 protein: CASSPVGNTIYF; CDR3 DNA: TGCGCCAGCAGCCCCGTGGGAAACACCATATATTTT; D gene: .; V gene: TRBV4-1; J gene: TRBJ1-3; CDR3 length: 12
CDR3 protein: CSVERTSGNEQYF; CDR3 DNA: TGCAGCGTCGAAAGGACTAGCGGTAACGAGCAGTACTTC; D gene: TRBD2; V gene: TRBV29-1; J gene: TRBJ2-7; CDR3 length: 13
CDR3 protein: CASRGNRERDTQYF; CDR3 DNA: TGTGCCAGCAGGGGAAACAGGGAGAGAGATACGCAGTATTTT; D gene: .; V gene: TRBV6-1; J gene: TRBJ2-3; CDR3 length: 14
CDR3 protein: CATSVTGTGREKLFF; CDR3 DNA: TGTGCCACCAGCGTCACAGGGACGGGAAGGGAAAAACTGTTTTTT; D gene: .; V gene: TRBV15; J gene: TRBJ1-4; CDR3 length: 15
CDR3 protein: CASSPTTSGSYEQYF; CDR3 DNA: TGTGCCAGCAGCCCGACGACTAGCGGGAGCTACGAGCAGTACTTC; D gene: TRBD2; V gene: TRBV14; J gene: TRBJ2-7; CDR3 length: 15
CDR3 protein: CASSSSSWSYNEQFF; CDR3 DNA: TGTGCCAGCAGCTCATCTAGCTGGTCCTACAATGAGCAGTTCTTC; D gene: .; V gene: TRBV5-6; J gene: TRBJ2-1; CDR3 length: 15
CDR3 protein: CASSPDRGTYEQYF; CDR3 DNA: TGTGCCAGCAGCCCGGACAGGGGAACCTACGAGCAGTACTTC; D gene: TRBD1; V gene: TRBV5-4; J gene: TRBJ2-7; CDR3 length: 14
CDR3 protein: CASSLAGTGGEKLFF; CDR3 DNA: TGTGCCAGCAGCTTAGCCGGGACAGGCGGTGAAAAACTGTTTTTT; D gene: TRBD1; V gene: TRBV11-2; J gene: TRBJ1-4; CDR3 length: 15
CDR3 protein: CASRDRAYEQYF; CDR3 DNA: TGTGCCAGCCGGGACAGAGCCTACGAGCAGTACTTC; D gene: TRBD1; V gene: TRBV28; J gene: TRBJ2-7; CDR3 length: 12
CDR3 protein: CASSFRTSGSSPYNEQFF; CDR3 DNA: TGTGCCAGCAGCTTTCGGACTAGCGGGAGTTCCCCTTACAATGAGCAGTTCTTC; D gene: TRBD2; V gene: TRBV9; J gene: TRBJ2-1; CDR3 length: 18
CDR3 protein: CASSQGVGQVGQFF; CDR3 DNA: TGTGCCAGCAGCCAAGGGGTGGGGCAGGTTGGGCAGTTCTTC; D gene: .; V gene: TRBV3-1/TRBV3-2; J gene: TRBJ2-1; CDR3 length: 14
CDR3 protein: CASSPGGSSPLHF; CDR3 DNA: TGTGCCAGCAGCCCGGGGGGGAGTTCACCCCTCCACTTT; D gene: .; V gene: TRBV7-3; J gene: TRBJ1-6; CDR3 length: 13